This entry concerns a single T cell receptor beta chain. This CDR3 contains 14 residues. CDR1 and CDR2 (germline): SGHDT, YYEEEE. Trimming removed 1 base from V and 2 bases from J, with 9 bases in between. Repertoires were generated with immunoSEQ multiplex PCR, while TCRdb's copy carries only in-frame clones and drops some. The sample carries 130,000 to 150,000 clones, roughly 87% recorded once. The data originate from a study of T cell responses to AZD1222 COVID-19 vaccine. The receptor was isolated from an adult who received the MenACWY meningococcal vaccine as a control. The gene calls are TRBV5-6 and TRBJ2-5; D is undetermined. The sample consisted of peripheral blood, taken 28 days after the second dose of the MenACWY control vaccine. The CDR3, as DNA: TGTGCCAGCAGCTTGAGAGCTGATCAAGAGACCCAGTACTTC. It translates to CASSLRADQETQYF. Filled out from reference TRBV5-6 and TRBJ2-5, the complete variable domain reads DAGVTQSPTHLIKTRGQQVTLRCSPKSGHDTVSWYQQALGQGPQFIFQYYEEEERQRGNFPDRFSGHQFPNYSSELNVNALLLGDSALYLCASSLRADQETQYFGPGTRLLVL.